These T cell receptor beta chains were read from a single sample in a study of regulatory T cells in long-lasting Graves disease. TCRdb analysed the multiplex PCR reads with MiXCR anew, one entry per CDR3 protein. The repertoire holds 450,000 or so distinct CDR3 sequences, with approximately 23% as singletons. The starting material was peripheral blood mononuclear cells (PBMCs), obtained when the disease was refractory, from a patient treated with antithyroid drugs. Receptor source: a female donor with Graves disease. The conserved cysteine and the conserved F or W are not part of the CDR3 here. Clone size is stated in some rows and not others, as once, few, many or a class when expanded.

CDR3aa: ATSDLPAGTYYEQY; abundance: many; j_gene: TRBJ2-7; v_gene: TRBV24-1
CDR3aa: SAQGELAGPLQETQY; abundance: few; j_gene: TRBJ2-5; v_gene: TRBV29-1
CDR3aa: ATKEGTSGYEQY; abundance: few; j_gene: TRBJ2-7; v_gene: TRBV2
CDR3aa: ASSYSSLEDGSNEQY; abundance: -; j_gene: TRBJ2-7; v_gene: TRBV6-5
CDR3aa: SVEVVRNYGYT; abundance: -; j_gene: TRBJ1-2; v_gene: TRBV29-1
CDR3aa: ASSPGQGDVDTQY; abundance: -; j_gene: TRBJ2-3; v_gene: TRBV28
CDR3aa: ASSPVHRPSSGANVLT; abundance: -; j_gene: TRBJ2-6; v_gene: TRBV6-1
CDR3aa: ASSYQGARTEAF; abundance: many; j_gene: TRBJ1-1; v_gene: TRBV6-5
CDR3aa: SVVGQLMNTEAF; abundance: many; j_gene: TRBJ1-1; v_gene: TRBV29-1
CDR3aa: ASSLAGLSNQPQH; abundance: few; j_gene: TRBJ1-5; v_gene: TRBV5-6
CDR3aa: SADRAGASTEAF; abundance: -; j_gene: TRBJ1-1; v_gene: TRBV29-1
CDR3aa: ASSLAGQGSFYGYT; abundance: -; j_gene: TRBJ1-2; v_gene: TRBV7-9
CDR3aa: ASSYVRGGYGNQPQH; abundance: many; j_gene: TRBJ1-5; v_gene: TRBV6-5
CDR3aa: ASLRSRNTIY; abundance: many; j_gene: TRBJ1-3; v_gene: TRBV12-3/TRBV12-4
CDR3aa: ASSARTPLTGSFYEQY; abundance: -; j_gene: TRBJ2-7; v_gene: TRBV2
CDR3aa: ASTDRTTSFYSGNTIY; abundance: many; j_gene: TRBJ1-3; v_gene: TRBV28
CDR3aa: SALYGGGKEGYT; abundance: few; j_gene: TRBJ1-2; v_gene: TRBV20-1
CDR3aa: ASSLTAEHQPQH; abundance: many; j_gene: TRBJ1-5; v_gene: TRBV28
CDR3aa: ASSQVRTDTQY; abundance: -; j_gene: TRBJ2-3; v_gene: TRBV14
CDR3aa: ASSQDRVKYNEQF; abundance: few; j_gene: TRBJ2-1; v_gene: TRBV7-7
CDR3aa: ASSLAPDLGAGGTQY; abundance: many; j_gene: TRBJ2-5; v_gene: TRBV7-2
CDR3aa: SVDRSGFGTDTQY; abundance: -; j_gene: TRBJ2-3; v_gene: TRBV29-1
CDR3aa: ASSVAVTGVGYT; abundance: -; j_gene: TRBJ1-2; v_gene: TRBV9
CDR3aa: SAGGTQSNQPQH; abundance: -; j_gene: TRBJ1-5; v_gene: TRBV20-1
CDR3aa: ASSQWGEKLF; abundance: few; j_gene: TRBJ1-4; v_gene: TRBV14
CDR3aa: ASSPEDRGGTEAF; abundance: many; j_gene: TRBJ1-1; v_gene: TRBV12-3/TRBV12-4
CDR3aa: ASSFWSFGDQETQY; abundance: few; j_gene: TRBJ2-5; v_gene: TRBV28
CDR3aa: AWGPGQGLY; abundance: -; j_gene: TRBJ2-7; v_gene: TRBV30
CDR3aa: ASSPRTGFTEAF; abundance: -; j_gene: TRBJ1-1; v_gene: TRBV6-1
CDR3aa: ASSQAAGGQETQY; abundance: few; j_gene: TRBJ2-5; v_gene: TRBV3-1
CDR3aa: ASSLAGDRGLYEQY; abundance: many; j_gene: TRBJ2-7; v_gene: TRBV12-3/TRBV12-4
CDR3aa: ASSPGQRETQY; abundance: -; j_gene: TRBJ2-5; v_gene: TRBV7-2
CDR3aa: ASRGQGGSSYEQY; abundance: many; j_gene: TRBJ2-7; v_gene: TRBV2
CDR3aa: ASLRGYRNTEAF; abundance: many; j_gene: TRBJ1-1; v_gene: TRBV28
CDR3aa: ASSYPRRDRYYEQY; abundance: many; j_gene: TRBJ2-7; v_gene: TRBV28
CDR3aa: ASSFGLAGEETQY; abundance: few; j_gene: TRBJ2-5; v_gene: TRBV27
CDR3aa: ASSAFTEAF; abundance: many; j_gene: TRBJ1-1; v_gene: TRBV7-2
CDR3aa: AISASDRQNEKLF; abundance: many; j_gene: TRBJ1-4; v_gene: TRBV10-3
CDR3aa: ASSIAGGQPQH; abundance: many; j_gene: TRBJ1-5; v_gene: TRBV19
CDR3aa: ASSSVSDHGYT; abundance: many; j_gene: TRBJ1-2; v_gene: TRBV7-2
CDR3aa: ASSLGGGGRRYEQY; abundance: -; j_gene: TRBJ2-7; v_gene: TRBV27
CDR3aa: ASRTGVLMNTEAF; abundance: -; j_gene: TRBJ1-1; v_gene: TRBV6-2/TRBV6-3
CDR3aa: SAREIGRQGGGKLF; abundance: many; j_gene: TRBJ1-4; v_gene: TRBV20-1
CDR3aa: ASSFRSTGGEQY; abundance: -; j_gene: TRBJ2-7; v_gene: TRBV28
CDR3aa: AWAIGRNTEAF; abundance: -; j_gene: TRBJ1-1; v_gene: TRBV30
CDR3aa: SARGPQGVIQY; abundance: few; j_gene: TRBJ2-4; v_gene: TRBV20-1
CDR3aa: RRWPNLAGSQETQY; abundance: many; j_gene: TRBJ2-5; v_gene: TRBV20-1
CDR3aa: ASSFRTEVGSPLH; abundance: many; j_gene: TRBJ1-6; v_gene: TRBV7-2
CDR3aa: ASSLSSSGSGLETQY; abundance: few; j_gene: TRBJ2-5; v_gene: TRBV27
CDR3aa: ASSIGRGTDTEAF; abundance: few; j_gene: TRBJ1-1; v_gene: TRBV19
CDR3aa: ASSLEIGYETQY; abundance: few; j_gene: TRBJ2-5; v_gene: TRBV5-4
CDR3aa: SALPLSRGTDTQY; abundance: -; j_gene: TRBJ2-3; v_gene: TRBV20-1